This is a list of T cell receptor beta chains from one sample in a study of T-cell reconstitution after alpha-beta-depleted transplantation in children. In TCRdb, the PCR reads were re-called with MiXCR into one record per CDR3 protein. The sample shows 700,000 to 950,000 distinct CDR3 sequences, approximately 15% of them seen only once. Sequencing was performed on PBMCs, mostly from graft donor cells, taken 360 days after TCRalphabeta/CD19-depleted stem cell transplant. The receptors shown here come from a male patient under 18 who had a stem cell transplant for acute lymphoblastic leukemia, so the T cells may come from the graft donor. Each CDR3 is given with its conserved first and last residue. D genes are given only for firm matches. Some rows mark clone size as missing; the rest say once, few, many or name a class of expanded clone.

D gene: -
V gene: TRBV12-3/TRBV12-4
J gene: TRBJ1-1
clone size: -
CDR3 DNA: TGTGCCAGCACTCGAGGAGGGAGTATGAACACTGAAGCTTTCTTT
CDR3 protein: CASTRGGSMNTEAFF

D gene: TRBD1
V gene: TRBV12-3/TRBV12-4
J gene: TRBJ2-7
clone size: -
CDR3 DNA: TGTGCCAGCAGTTTAGGGGGACAGGGTTACCACGAGCAGTACTTC
CDR3 protein: CASSLGGQGYHEQYF

D gene: -
V gene: TRBV3-1
J gene: TRBJ2-2
clone size: many
CDR3 DNA: TGTGCCAGCGGGGTCCTGGAGCTGTTTTTT
CDR3 protein: CASGVLELFF

D gene: TRBD1
V gene: TRBV20-1
J gene: TRBJ2-2
clone size: -
CDR3 DNA: TGCAGTGCTAAACGTTACAGGGGCCCGAACACCGGGGAGCTGTTTTTT
CDR3 protein: CSAKRYRGPNTGELFF

D gene: -
V gene: TRBV29-1
J gene: TRBJ2-7
clone size: many
CDR3 DNA: TGCAGCGTGGAGGGGTACAGGCCACCCTACGAGCAGTACTTC
CDR3 protein: CSVEGYRPPYEQYF

D gene: TRBD1
V gene: TRBV2
J gene: TRBJ2-1
clone size: -
CDR3 DNA: TGTGCCAGCGCCAGACAGGGAAGGTACAATGAGCAGTTCTTC
CDR3 protein: CASARQGRYNEQFF

D gene: TRBD2
V gene: TRBV6-1
J gene: TRBJ2-1
clone size: -
CDR3 DNA: TGTGCCAGCAGTATAGCGGGACCGGTCGTTCGGGAGCAGTTCTTC
CDR3 protein: CASSIAGPVVREQFF

D gene: TRBD1
V gene: TRBV12-3/TRBV12-4
J gene: TRBJ2-7
clone size: many
CDR3 DNA: TGTGCCAGCAGCCCTAGACAGGGCGTTTCCTACGAGCAGTACTTC
CDR3 protein: CASSPRQGVSYEQYF

D gene: TRBD2
V gene: TRBV5-6
J gene: TRBJ2-5
clone size: few
CDR3 DNA: TGTGCCAGCAGCGCCTGGGGGGGGACGGAGACCCAGTACTTC
CDR3 protein: CASSAWGGTETQYF

D gene: TRBD1
V gene: TRBV7-9
J gene: TRBJ2-7
clone size: -
CDR3 DNA: TGTGCCAGCAGCTTACAGAGGTCCCGGGACAGACCCTACGAGCAGTACTTC
CDR3 protein: CASSLQRSRDRPYEQYF

D gene: -
V gene: TRBV5-1
J gene: TRBJ2-2
clone size: many
CDR3 DNA: TGCGCCAGCAGCTTGGTTGGCCGGCCGAACACCGGGGAGCTGTTTTTT
CDR3 protein: CASSLVGRPNTGELFF

D gene: TRBD2
V gene: TRBV5-1
J gene: TRBJ2-1
clone size: -
CDR3 DNA: TGCGCCAGCAGCTTAGCGCCGACTAGCGGGAGTGGGAATGAGCAGTTCTTC
CDR3 protein: CASSLAPTSGSGNEQFF

D gene: TRBD2
V gene: TRBV25-1
J gene: TRBJ2-1
clone size: -
CDR3 DNA: TGTGCCAGCAGCCCTGGAAATAGGGCGGGAGTATACAATGAGCAGTTCTTC
CDR3 protein: CASSPGNRAGVYNEQFF

D gene: -
V gene: TRBV11-2
J gene: TRBJ2-7
clone size: few
CDR3 DNA: TGTGCCAGCAGCTTAGGGGATCCTTTCTCCTACGAGCAGTACTTC
CDR3 protein: CASSLGDPFSYEQYF

D gene: TRBD2
V gene: TRBV5-1
J gene: TRBJ2-1
clone size: few
CDR3 DNA: TGCGCCAGCAGCTTTAGCGGGAGAACCCGTAGTGAGCAGTTCTTC
CDR3 protein: CASSFSGRTRSEQFF

D gene: TRBD1
V gene: TRBV15
J gene: TRBJ1-5
clone size: many
CDR3 DNA: TGTGCCACCAGCAGAGATTACAGGGGGCAGATTCAGCCCCAGCATTTT
CDR3 protein: CATSRDYRGQIQPQHF

D gene: -
V gene: TRBV7-2
J gene: TRBJ2-7
clone size: few
CDR3 DNA: TGTGCCAGCAGCCGTTCGTGGGCCGCCCCCTACGAGCAGTACTTC
CDR3 protein: CASSRSWAAPYEQYF

D gene: -
V gene: TRBV12-3/TRBV12-4
J gene: TRBJ1-1
clone size: -
CDR3 DNA: TGTGCCAGCAGTTTTGGGGCTCTCATGGGAGCTTTCTTT
CDR3 protein: CASSFGALMGAFF

D gene: TRBD2
V gene: TRBV24-1
J gene: TRBJ2-2
clone size: few
CDR3 DNA: TGTGCCACCAGTGACCGGACTAGCGGGAGTACCGGGGAGCTGTTTTTT
CDR3 protein: CATSDRTSGSTGELFF

D gene: -
V gene: TRBV7-6
J gene: TRBJ2-2
clone size: -
CDR3 DNA: TGTGCCAGCAGCTCGACATGGAAAACCGGGGAGCTGTTTTTT
CDR3 protein: CASSSTWKTGELFF

D gene: TRBD2
V gene: TRBV5-1
J gene: TRBJ2-1
clone size: -
CDR3 DNA: TGCGCCAGCGGAAGAATGGGCGGGGGCTCCTACAATGAGCAGTTCTTC
CDR3 protein: CASGRMGGGSYNEQFF

D gene: -
V gene: TRBV24-1
J gene: TRBJ2-1
clone size: -
CDR3 DNA: TGTGCCACCAGTGGGAGCGGTCCCTTGAGCTCCTACAATGAGCAGTTCTTC
CDR3 protein: CATSGSGPLSSYNEQFF

D gene: -
V gene: TRBV19
J gene: TRBJ1-2
clone size: -
CDR3 DNA: TGTGCCAGTAGTGCGGGACCGCGAGTATTGGTCGCCTATGGCTACACCTTC
CDR3 protein: CASSAGPRVLVAYGYTF

D gene: -
V gene: TRBV20-1
J gene: TRBJ2-7
clone size: few
CDR3 DNA: TGCAGTGCTAGGGACGGGTACGCCACTAATGTGAGAATGGGGCAGTACTTC
CDR3 protein: CSARDGYATNVRMGQYF

D gene: -
V gene: TRBV5-6
J gene: TRBJ2-5
clone size: -
CDR3 DNA: TGTGCCAGCAGCCCCCTTGGTAGAGGGGGCCAAGAGACCCAGTACTTC
CDR3 protein: CASSPLGRGGQETQYF

D gene: TRBD2
V gene: TRBV14
J gene: TRBJ2-1
clone size: -
CDR3 DNA: TGTGCCAGCAGCCAGTTAGCGGGAACTTACAATGAGCAGTTCTTC
CDR3 protein: CASSQLAGTYNEQFF

D gene: TRBD1
V gene: TRBV20-1
J gene: TRBJ2-1
clone size: few
CDR3 DNA: TGCAGTGCTAGGAGGACAGGGTTATACAATGAGCAGTTCTTC
CDR3 protein: CSARRTGLYNEQFF

D gene: -
V gene: TRBV5-1
J gene: TRBJ2-3
clone size: few
CDR3 DNA: TGCGCCAGCAGCTTGGAAGGGGTAGGGAGCGATACGCAGTATTTT
CDR3 protein: CASSLEGVGSDTQYF

D gene: -
V gene: TRBV20-1
J gene: TRBJ2-2
clone size: -
CDR3 DNA: TGCAGTGCTAGTGAAGGGATCGGGGAGCTGTTTTTT
CDR3 protein: CSASEGIGELFF

D gene: -
V gene: TRBV5-1
J gene: TRBJ2-6
clone size: few
CDR3 DNA: TGCGCCAGCAGCGTGACACCTTCTGGGGCCAACGTCCTGACTTTC
CDR3 protein: CASSVTPSGANVLTF

D gene: TRBD2
V gene: TRBV11-1
J gene: TRBJ2-3
clone size: few
CDR3 DNA: TGTGCCAGCAGCATACCAGGGACTAGCGGGATGACGCAGTATTTT
CDR3 protein: CASSIPGTSGMTQYF